This entry concerns a single TCR beta chain. The data were taken from a study of T cell changes during pregnancy in multiple sclerosis. Repertoires were generated with immunoSEQ multiplex PCR, while TCRdb's copy carries only in-frame clones and drops some. This sample has 30,000 to 40,000 clones, with just over 90% found just once. This CDR3 has 17 residues. Germline-derived CDR1 and CDR2 are SGHVS and FNYEAQ. The V and J ends lost 2 bases and 0 bases respectively, with 13 bases between them. The chain combines TRBV7-6 with TRBJ2-2; D is perhaps TRBD2 (7 bases). The sequenced sample was CD4+ T cells from peripheral blood mononuclear cells, obtained in the third trimester of pregnancy. The sequence derives from a female donor in good health, enrolled as a control in a pregnancy study. This CDR3 is CASSLRGGDANTGELFF. The CDR3 DNA sequence: TGTGCCAGCAGCTTAAGGGGGGGCGACGCGAACACCGGGGAGCTGTTTTTT.